These 26 T cell receptor beta chains originate from one sample sequenced in a study of blood T cell repertoires in COVID-19. The method was immunoSEQ multiplex PCR; TCRdb's version includes in-frame clones alone and lacks a portion of them. This table has about 150,000 clones, about 85% appearing once. The sequenced material came from peripheral blood. These receptors were taken from a man aged 60-69 years with COVID-19, enrolled during active disease.

The chain employs TRBV11-2 and TRBJ1-2; D may be TRBD1 (6 bases). The CDR3 has 15 amino acids. Germline lookup yields CDR1 SGHAT and CDR2 FQNNGV. Trimming removed 1 base at V and 5 bases at J, with 14 bases between. The CDR3 nucleotides are TGTGCCAGCAGCTTAGTCCAGGGGCTGGGTTATGGCTACACCTTC. Its translation: CASSLVQGLGYGYTF.

The table lists this clone with a count of one. The rearrangement links TRBV7-6 to TRBJ1-5; D is uncertain. The CDR3 sequence is 14 residues long. Trimming stripped 0 bases from V and 5 bases from J, with 8 bases between. Looked up from germline, CDR1 is SGHVS and CDR2 is FNYEAQ. CDR3 in DNA: TGTGCCAGCAGCTTAGCGCCCGGGGATCAGCCCCAGCATTTT. Its translation: CASSLAPGDQPQHF. The whole variable domain, remainder taken from reference TRBV7-6 and TRBJ1-5, is GAGVSQSPRYKVTKRGQDVALRCDPISGHVSLYWYRQALGQGPEFLTYFNYEAQQDKSGLPNDRFSAERPEGSISTLTIQRTEQRDSAMYRCASSLAPGDQPQHFGDGTRLSIL.

This sequence joins TRBV7-2 and TRBJ1-6; D gene uncertain. Germline loops: CDR1 SGHTA, CDR2 FQGNSA. The CDR3 spans 14 residues. V lost 2 bases and J 7 bases, leaving 9 bases between the germline ends. CDR3 region: CASSLRRVNSPLHF. As DNA, the CDR3 is TGTGCCAGCAGCTTACGGAGGGTCAATTCACCCCTCCACTTT.

The V and J genes are TRBV7-3 and TRBJ2-1, with TRBD1 as a possible D gene (6 bases). The length of the CDR3 is 13 residues. Germline CDR1 SGHTA, CDR2 FQGTGA. V lost 4 bases and J 7 bases, leaving 11 bases between the germline ends. CDR3 region: CASSSTGVNEQFF. The CDR3 DNA sequence: TGTGCCAGCAGCTCGACAGGAGTTAATGAGCAGTTCTTC.

In DNA, the CDR3 is TGTGCCAGCAGCTCCAGAGGACAGGGGGAAGGCGGGGAGCTGTTTTTT. It encodes CASSSRGQGEGGELFF. V gene TRBV7-2 combines with J gene TRBJ2-2; 10 positions match TRBD1. Germline loops: CDR1 SGHTA, CDR2 FQGNSA. CDR3 length: 16 amino acids. With V trimmed by 4 bases and J by 7 bases, 9 bases remained unmatched.

J is TRBJ2-1 and V is TRBV7-2; 12 bases line up with TRBD2. This CDR3 has 16 amino acids. CDR1 is SGHTA and CDR2 is FQGNSA in the germline V gene. V dropped 1 base and J dropped 9; count of bases not matched to a gene: 7. The CDR3, as DNA: TGTGCCAGCAGCTTAGTTCTAGCGGGGGGGCGAAGTGAGCAGTTCTTC. Amino acid sequence: CASSLVLAGGRSEQFF.

This chain joins TRBV7-3 and TRBJ2-3; 7 bases are a match to TRBD1. The CDR3 contains 16 residues. Germline CDR1 and CDR2: SGHTA and FQGTGA. Unmatched junction bases numbered 11, after V lost 6 bases and J lost 2 bases. The CDR3 spells CASSSNTGVPTDTQYF. As DNA, the CDR3 is TGTGCCAGCAGTTCCAATACAGGGGTTCCCACAGATACGCAGTATTTT.

The chain carries TRBV11-3 and TRBJ1-3; D is unresolved. Germline V gene sequence: CDR1 SGHNT, CDR2 YENEEA. The CDR3 sequence is 12 residues long. Trimming removed 3 bases from V and 5 bases from J, with 5 bases in between. CDR3 region: CASSLSRNTIYF. The CDR3 DNA reads TGTGCCAGCAGCTTGAGCCGAAACACCATATATTTT.

CDR3 DNA: TGTGCCAGCAGTTACTCACCTGGGACAGGAGTAGGAGATACGCAGTATTTT. Its protein is CASSYSPGTGVGDTQYF. The chain couples TRBV6-2 or TRBV6-3 to TRBJ2-3; TRBD1 agrees at 8 bases. The CDR3 is 17 amino acids. Per germline, CDR1 MNHEY and CDR2 SVGEGT. V lost 0 bases and J lost 5; bases outside the gene matches: 10.

This chain joins TRBV25-1 and TRBJ2-5, with TRBD2 identical over 7 bases. Trimming removed 3 bases from V and 0 bases from J; junction bases left unmatched: 7. Per the germline V gene, CDR1 is MGHDK and CDR2 is SYGVNS. CDR3 length: 16 amino acids. The CDR3 loop is CASSDVGSGYQETQYF. DNA of the CDR3: TGTGCCAGCAGTGACGTCGGTAGCGGGTACCAAGAGACCCAGTACTTC.

V is TRBV7-9 and J is TRBJ2-5, with TRBD2 identical over 7 bases. Germline lookup yields CDR1 SEHNR and CDR2 FQNEAQ (reference sequence). The CDR3 contains 15 residues. The V and J ends lost 8 bases and 3 bases, in that order; junction bases with no gene match: 12. Written as DNA, the CDR3 is TGTGCCAGCTTCACCGTGGGGGGAGGGAAAGAGACCCAGTACTTC. Protein sequence: CASFTVGGGKETQYF.

The chain carries TRBV10-3 and TRBJ1-3; D not resolved. Per germline, CDR1 ENHRY and CDR2 SYGVKD. CDR3 size: 15 residues. V was cut by 0 bases and J by 0 bases, with 6 bases left in between. As DNA, the CDR3 is TGTGCCATCAGTGAGTCACTCCTCTCTGGAAACACCATATATTTT. It yields the protein CAISESLLSGNTIYF.

This clone was seen more than once but under ten times. The V gene is TRBV7-9, the J gene TRBJ2-3, with 10 nucleotides matching TRBD2. V was pared by 1 base and J by 6 bases, with 1 base of the junction left unmatched. This CDR3 is 14 amino acids long. CDR1 and CDR2 from the germline V gene are SEHNR and FQNEAQ (reference sequence). The CDR3 loop is CASSLETSGDTQYF. DNA of the CDR3: TGTGCCAGCAGCTTAGAGACTAGCGGGGATACGCAGTATTTT.

V gene TRBV12-5 combines with J gene TRBJ1-5; no clear D. Trimming removed 5 bases from V and 4 bases from J, with 15 bases in between. The CDR3 sequence is 15 residues long. CDR1 and CDR2 from the germline V gene are LGHNT and FRNRAP. CDR3 protein: CASGPGVIGNQPQHF. For the CDR3, the DNA is TGTGCTAGTGGTCCCGGGGTTATTGGGAATCAGCCCCAGCATTTT. Drawing the rest from reference TRBV12-5 and TRBJ1-5, the complete variable domain is DARVTQTPRHKVTEMGQEVTMRCQPILGHNTVFWYRQTMMQGLELLAYFRNRAPLDDSGMPKDRFSAEMPDATLATLKIQPSEPRDSAVYFCASGPGVIGNQPQHFGDGTRLSIL.

This clone showed up just a few times. V usage is TRBV5-1 and J usage is TRBJ2-3; 13 nucleotides agree with TRBD2. The V gene end was trimmed by 4 bases and the J gene end by 0 bases; junction bases not matched to a gene: 8. Germline CDR1 reads SGHRS; CDR2 reads YFSETQ. This CDR3 spans 18 amino acids. DNA of the CDR3: TGCGCCAGCAGCATGGGACTAGCGGGGAGAACTAGCACAGATACGCAGTATTTT. It translates to CASSMGLAGRTSTDTQYF.

J is TRBJ2-7 and V is TRBV14; TRBD1 agrees at 8 bases. Looked up from germline, CDR1 is SGHDN and CDR2 is FVKESK. The CDR3 length is 15 residues. The V and J ends lost 4 bases and 2 bases, in that order; junction bases with no gene match: 7. The CDR3 DNA sequence: TGTGCCAGCAGCCGGAGACAGGGGACAGCCTACGAGCAGTACTTC. This gives the protein CASSRRQGTAYEQYF.

This clone appeared a single time. The chain joins TRBV11-1 to TRBJ2-7; TRBD1 aligns across 8 bases. Germline V gives CDR1 SGHAT, CDR2 FQDESV (reference sequence). J gave up 3 bases and V 5 bases, and 6 bases lay outside the gene matches. The CDR3 length is 14 residues. This chain's CDR3 is CASSIGQGNYEQYF. The CDR3 DNA follows: TGTGCCAGCAGCATCGGACAGGGCAACTACGAGCAGTACTTC.

The chain carries TRBV19 and TRBJ1-3; D gene uncertain. The CDR3 contains 16 residues. Trimming cost V 7 bases and J 0 bases, with 16 bases left between them. Germline V gene data show CDR1 as LNHDA and CDR2 as SQIVND (reference sequence). For the CDR3, the DNA is TGTGCCAGTAAGAGCGCCGGGATACCCTCTGGAAACACCATATATTTT. This gives the protein CASKSAGIPSGNTIYF.

J is TRBJ2-3 and V is TRBV24-1, with 7 bases aligning to TRBD1. The trim removed 4 bases at V and 2 bases at J, leaving 5 bases unmatched. This CDR3 comprises 15 residues. CDR1 and CDR2 (germline): KGHDR, SFDVKD. CDR3 in amino acids: CATSDRGQTTDTQYF. As DNA, the CDR3 is TGTGCCACCAGTGACCGGGGACAGACCACAGATACGCAGTATTTT.

This chain connects TRBV18 to TRBJ1-6; 8 bases agree with TRBD1. The germline V gene encodes CDR1 KGHSH and CDR2 LQKENI. The length of the CDR3 is 16 residues. V lost 5 bases, J lost 8 bases, and 11 bases stayed unmatched. CDR3 bases: TGTGCCAGCTCATCCCTGGCGGACAGGGTTGATTCACCCCTCCACTTT. Protein: CASSSLADRVDSPLHF.

The chain joins TRBV30 to TRBJ2-5; 11 nucleotides agree with TRBD2. Germline V gives CDR1 GTSNPN, CDR2 SVGIG (reference sequence). The CDR3 runs 17 residues. The V gene end was trimmed by 0 bases and the J gene end by 5 bases; junction bases not matched to a gene: 11. The CDR3 loop is CAWSVRAPSGRLETQYF. The CDR3 nucleotides are TGTGCCTGGAGTGTACGAGCTCCTAGCGGGAGGTTGGAGACCCAGTACTTC.

CDR3 nucleotides: TGTGCCAGCGAGGCGGGAAAGACCCAGTACTTC. Translating gives CASEAGKTQYF. The chain has TRBV2 and TRBJ2-5; D may be TRBD2 (6 bases). Trimming cost V 8 bases and J 6 bases, with 10 bases left between them. Looked up from germline, CDR1 is SNHLY and CDR2 is FYNNEI. The CDR3 has 11 amino acids.

A few counts support this clone. The genes are TRBV6-4 and TRBJ1-6; D is undetermined. CDR1 and CDR2 (germline): MRHNA, SNTAGT. The CDR3 loop spans 12 amino acids. V was pared by 1 base and J by 14 bases, with 9 bases between. The CDR3: CASSDLSGSLHF. In DNA form, the CDR3 reads TGTGCCAGCAGTGACTTGTCCGGGTCCCTCCACTTT.

The V call is TRBV24-1, the J call TRBJ2-1, with 8 nucleotides matching TRBD1. Germline CDR1 reads KGHDR; CDR2 reads SFDVKD. This CDR3 region has 16 residues. V lost 5 bases to trimming and J lost 2 bases; unmatched junction nucleotides: 7. The CDR3 reads CATSGTTGVTYNEQFF. The DNA of the CDR3 is TGTGCCACCAGTGGCACGACAGGGGTCACCTACAATGAGCAGTTCTTC.

The rearrangement joins TRBV19 to TRBJ1-3, with D possibly being TRBD1 (5 bases). The germline V and J ends were trimmed by 2 bases and 0 bases, with 14 bases remaining between them. Germline V lookup: CDR1 LNHDA, CDR2 SQIVND (reference sequence). The CDR3 is 17 residues long. The CDR3 sequence is CASSIPGDPSSGNTIYF. In DNA, the CDR3 is TGTGCCAGTAGTATACCGGGGGATCCGAGCTCTGGAAACACCATATATTTT.

This chain links TRBV7-2 with TRBJ1-6, with D perhaps matching TRBD1 (6 bases). Germline-derived CDR1 and CDR2 are SGHTA and FQGNSA. Trimming shortened V by 4 bases and J by 5 bases, and 9 bases separated the two germline ends. The CDR3 spans 14 residues. CDR3 DNA sequence: TGTGCCAGCAGCTCCGGGACAAATAATTCACCCCTCCACTTT. Its protein product is CASSSGTNNSPLHF.